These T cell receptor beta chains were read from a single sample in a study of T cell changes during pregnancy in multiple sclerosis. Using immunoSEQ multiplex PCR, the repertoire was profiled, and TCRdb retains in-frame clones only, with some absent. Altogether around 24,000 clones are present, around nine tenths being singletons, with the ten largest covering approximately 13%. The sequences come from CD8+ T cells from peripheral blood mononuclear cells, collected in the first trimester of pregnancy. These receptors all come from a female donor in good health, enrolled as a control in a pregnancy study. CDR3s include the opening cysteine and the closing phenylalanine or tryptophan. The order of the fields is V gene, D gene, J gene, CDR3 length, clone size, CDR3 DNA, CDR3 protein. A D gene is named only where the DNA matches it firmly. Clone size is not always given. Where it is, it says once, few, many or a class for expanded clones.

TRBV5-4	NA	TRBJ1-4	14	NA	TGTGCCAGCAGCTCGGGGGAGCCTTGGGAAAAACTGTTTTTT	CASSSGEPWEKLFF
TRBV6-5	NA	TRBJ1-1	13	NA	TGTGCCAGCAGCCGGGACACCGACACTGAAGCTTTCTTT	CASSRDTDTEAFF
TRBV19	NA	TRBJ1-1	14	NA	TGTGCCAGTAGTATTTTGGGCCCTAACACTGAAGCTTTCTTT	CASSILGPNTEAFF
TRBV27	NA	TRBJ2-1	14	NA	TGTGCCAGCAGTCCATTTGCGGGATACAATGAGCAGTTCTTC	CASSPFAGYNEQFF
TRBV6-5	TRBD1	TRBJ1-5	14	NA	TGTGCCAGCAGTTTAGGGACAGGGGGTCAGCCCCAGCATTTT	CASSLGTGGQPQHF
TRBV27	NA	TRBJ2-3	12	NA	TGTGCCAGCAGTTCTTATACAGATACGCAGTATTTT	CASSSYTDTQYF
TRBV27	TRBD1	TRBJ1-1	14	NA	TGTGCCAGCAGGCTACAGGGGTGGTTCACTGAAGCTTTCTTT	CASRLQGWFTEAFF
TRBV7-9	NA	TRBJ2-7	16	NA	TGTGCCAGCAGCTCCGGGGATCCGACCTTTAACTACGAGCAGTACTTC	CASSSGDPTFNYEQYF
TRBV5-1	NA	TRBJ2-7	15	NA	TGCGCCAGCAGAGTGGGGAGCGCTCGATCCTACGAGCAGTACTTC	CASRVGSARSYEQYF
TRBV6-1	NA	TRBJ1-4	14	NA	TGTGCCAGCAGTGAGGGGCCCACTAATGAAAAACTGTTTTTT	CASSEGPTNEKLFF
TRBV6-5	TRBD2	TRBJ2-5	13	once	TGTGCCGTCGGGCGGGGGGGCGAAGAGACCCAGTACTTC	CAVGRGGEETQYF
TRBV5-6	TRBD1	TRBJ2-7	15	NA	TGTGCCAGCAGCCCCCCGGGACAGGCCGACTACGAGCAGTACTTC	CASSPPGQADYEQYF
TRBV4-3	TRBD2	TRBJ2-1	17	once	TGCGCCAGCAGCCAAGATCTAAGGCGGGAGGTCGACAATGAGCAGTTCTTC	CASSQDLRREVDNEQFF
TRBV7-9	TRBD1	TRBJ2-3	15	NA	TGTGCCAGCAGCTTGCTACAGGGGAGAACAGATACGCAGTATTTT	CASSLLQGRTDTQYF
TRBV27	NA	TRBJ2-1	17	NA	TGTGCCAGCAGTTCCGTCCTTGGGAGCGGATTTACTAATGAGCAGTTCTTC	CASSSVLGSGFTNEQFF
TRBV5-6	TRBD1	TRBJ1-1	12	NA	TGTGCCAGCAGCTGGGGGACAGCTGAAGCTTTCTTT	CASSWGTAEAFF
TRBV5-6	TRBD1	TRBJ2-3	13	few	TGTGCCAGCAGCTGGGACAGGGTTGATACGCAGTATTTT	CASSWDRVDTQYF
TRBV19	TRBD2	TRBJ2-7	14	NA	TGTGCCAGTACCCGCGCGGGAGACCCCCACGAGCAGTACTTC	CASTRAGDPHEQYF
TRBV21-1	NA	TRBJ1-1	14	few	TGTGCCAGCAGTCGTAGCCGTGGTAACACTGAAGCTTTCTTT	CASSRSRGNTEAFF
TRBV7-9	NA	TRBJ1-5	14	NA	TGTGCCAGCACACAAGGGGGGGGCAATCAGCCCCAGCATTTT	CASTQGGGNQPQHF
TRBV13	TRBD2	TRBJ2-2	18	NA	TGTGCCAGCAGCTTAGTTTGGCGGGGGGACTCGAACACCGGGGAGCTGTTTTTT	CASSLVWRGDSNTGELFF
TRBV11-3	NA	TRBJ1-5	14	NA	TGTGCCAGCACCCCGGGGGCGGGGGATCAGCCCCAGCATTTT	CASTPGAGDQPQHF
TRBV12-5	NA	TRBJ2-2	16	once	TGTGCTAGTGGTTTCTCCTCGGGACTGAACACCGGGGAGCTGTTTTTT	CASGFSSGLNTGELFF
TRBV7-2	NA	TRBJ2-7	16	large	TGTGCCAGCAGCCCTCCCATCAGCGACCTCTTCTACGAGCAGTACTTC	CASSPPISDLFYEQYF
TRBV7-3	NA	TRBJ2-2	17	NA	TGTGCCAGCAGTCCGAAGCTGGCGGGCTCCTCGGGCGGGGAGCTGTTTTTT	CASSPKLAGSSGGELFF
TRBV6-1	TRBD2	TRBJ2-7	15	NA	TGTGCCAGCCGCCCCGGGACTAGCGGTGGAGACGAGCAGTACTTC	CASRPGTSGGDEQYF
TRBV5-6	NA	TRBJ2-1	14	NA	TGTGCCAGCAGCCCCGGTACTGCCTACAATGAGCAGTTCTTC	CASSPGTAYNEQFF
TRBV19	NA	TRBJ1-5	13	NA	TGTGCCAGTAGTATAGGTTCGGAGCAGCCCCAGCATTTT	CASSIGSEQPQHF
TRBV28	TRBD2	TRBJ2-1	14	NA	TGTGCCAGCAGTGTAGCGGGAGGAAGCAATGAGCAGTTCTTC	CASSVAGGSNEQFF
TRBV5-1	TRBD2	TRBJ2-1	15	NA	TGCGCCAGCAGTACTCGTCAAACTAGCGAAGGTGAGCAGTTCTTC	CASSTRQTSEGEQFF
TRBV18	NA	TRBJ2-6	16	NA	TGTGCCAGCTCACCACCTACAGGGCCCGGGGCCAACGTCCTGACTTTC	CASSPPTGPGANVLTF
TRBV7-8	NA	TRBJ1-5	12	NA	TGTGCCAGCAGCCAGGGAGGTCAGCCCCAGCATTTT	CASSQGGQPQHF
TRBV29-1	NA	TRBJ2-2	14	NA	TGCAGCGTTGAAGACAGGGGTGGCACCGGGGAGCTGTTTTTT	CSVEDRGGTGELFF
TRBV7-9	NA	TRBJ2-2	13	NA	TGTGCCAGCAGCTCGGGTCGCGCCGGGGAGCTGTTTTTT	CASSSGRAGELFF
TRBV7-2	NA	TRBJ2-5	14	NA	TGTGCCAGCAGATATCCGGGAGACCCAGAGACCCAGTACTTC	CASRYPGDPETQYF
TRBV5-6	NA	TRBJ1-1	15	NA	TGTGCCAGCAGCTTAAGGCGGAGCTTAAACACTGAAGCTTTCTTT	CASSLRRSLNTEAFF
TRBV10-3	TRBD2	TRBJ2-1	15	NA	TGTGCCATCGGGGAACGAGCGGGAGACTACAATGAGCAGTTCTTC	CAIGERAGDYNEQFF
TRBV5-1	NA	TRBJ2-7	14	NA	TGCGCCAGCAACCAGGGCGGTGCCACCTACGAGCAGTACTTC	CASNQGGATYEQYF
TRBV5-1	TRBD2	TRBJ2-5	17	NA	TGCGCCAGCAGCTTGAGCGGGAGGGCGAGGAACCAAGAGACCCAGTACTTC	CASSLSGRARNQETQYF
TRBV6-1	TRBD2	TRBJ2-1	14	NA	TGTGCCAGCAATGCGGGGGACGCCTACAATGAGCAGTTCTTC	CASNAGDAYNEQFF
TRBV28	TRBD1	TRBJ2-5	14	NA	TGTGCCAGCAGTTTGCAGGGGGCCCAAGAGACCCAGTACTTC	CASSLQGAQETQYF
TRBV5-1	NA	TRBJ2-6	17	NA	TGCGCCAGCAGCTTGGAAGAGGGGGTCACTGGGGCCAACGTCCTGACTTTC	CASSLEEGVTGANVLTF
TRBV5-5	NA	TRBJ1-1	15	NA	TGTGCCAGCAGCTTGGTGTGGCGGCAGAACACTGAAGCTTTCTTT	CASSLVWRQNTEAFF
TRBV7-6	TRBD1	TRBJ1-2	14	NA	TGTGCCAGCAGCTTGGGAACAGGGGGCTATGGCTACACCTTC	CASSLGTGGYGYTF
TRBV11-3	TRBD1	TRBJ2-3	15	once	TGTGCCAGCAGCTTAGCCACGGGGGGACAGGGAACGCAGTATTTT	CASSLATGGQGTQYF
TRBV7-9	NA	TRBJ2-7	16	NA	TGTGCCAGCAGTCCGAACTGGACTCCCAGCTCCTACGAGCAGTACTTC	CASSPNWTPSSYEQYF
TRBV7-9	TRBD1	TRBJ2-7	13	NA	TGTGCCAGCAGCTCTGACAGGGGTTACGAGCAGTACTTC	CASSSDRGYEQYF
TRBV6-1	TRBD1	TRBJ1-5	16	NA	TGTGCCAGCAGTGAATTTGGTACAGGGGGCGATCAGCCCCAGCATTTT	CASSEFGTGGDQPQHF
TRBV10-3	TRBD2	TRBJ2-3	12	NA	TGTGCCCTAGGACTAGGGCAAGATACGCAGTATTTT	CALGLGQDTQYF